This T cell receptor beta chain appears in the sequencing data of a study of Tregs in tolerant kidney transplant recipients. Overall study findings and caveats: Biological reproducibility was not directly addressed, but technical replication error appeared minimal.

Related graft donors supplied nonmyeloablative bone marrow transplants, and mixed chimerism was transient. This CDR3 is built from 15 residues. V gave up 3 bases and J gave up 2 bases; unmatched junction bases: 7. Germline V gives CDR1 MNHEY, CDR2 SMNVEV (reference sequence). Method: immunoSEQ multiplex PCR; TCRdb's copy keeps in-frame clones and lacks some. The profile shows 54,000 or so clones, about nine tenths of them singletons. Regarding this clone: Its antigen is undetermined.

The chain employs TRBV27 and TRBJ2-7, with 7 positions matching TRBD1. The receptor was derived from a human patient who received a combined kidney and bone marrow transplant. Certain T cells may be donor cells from the graft. Sequencing used CD8+ T cells from blood (PBMCs), obtained 24 months after the transplant. The CDR3 DNA reads TGTGCCAGCAGTTTTGCAGGGGGACCAACCTACGAGCAGTACTTC. As protein: CASSFAGGPTYEQYF.